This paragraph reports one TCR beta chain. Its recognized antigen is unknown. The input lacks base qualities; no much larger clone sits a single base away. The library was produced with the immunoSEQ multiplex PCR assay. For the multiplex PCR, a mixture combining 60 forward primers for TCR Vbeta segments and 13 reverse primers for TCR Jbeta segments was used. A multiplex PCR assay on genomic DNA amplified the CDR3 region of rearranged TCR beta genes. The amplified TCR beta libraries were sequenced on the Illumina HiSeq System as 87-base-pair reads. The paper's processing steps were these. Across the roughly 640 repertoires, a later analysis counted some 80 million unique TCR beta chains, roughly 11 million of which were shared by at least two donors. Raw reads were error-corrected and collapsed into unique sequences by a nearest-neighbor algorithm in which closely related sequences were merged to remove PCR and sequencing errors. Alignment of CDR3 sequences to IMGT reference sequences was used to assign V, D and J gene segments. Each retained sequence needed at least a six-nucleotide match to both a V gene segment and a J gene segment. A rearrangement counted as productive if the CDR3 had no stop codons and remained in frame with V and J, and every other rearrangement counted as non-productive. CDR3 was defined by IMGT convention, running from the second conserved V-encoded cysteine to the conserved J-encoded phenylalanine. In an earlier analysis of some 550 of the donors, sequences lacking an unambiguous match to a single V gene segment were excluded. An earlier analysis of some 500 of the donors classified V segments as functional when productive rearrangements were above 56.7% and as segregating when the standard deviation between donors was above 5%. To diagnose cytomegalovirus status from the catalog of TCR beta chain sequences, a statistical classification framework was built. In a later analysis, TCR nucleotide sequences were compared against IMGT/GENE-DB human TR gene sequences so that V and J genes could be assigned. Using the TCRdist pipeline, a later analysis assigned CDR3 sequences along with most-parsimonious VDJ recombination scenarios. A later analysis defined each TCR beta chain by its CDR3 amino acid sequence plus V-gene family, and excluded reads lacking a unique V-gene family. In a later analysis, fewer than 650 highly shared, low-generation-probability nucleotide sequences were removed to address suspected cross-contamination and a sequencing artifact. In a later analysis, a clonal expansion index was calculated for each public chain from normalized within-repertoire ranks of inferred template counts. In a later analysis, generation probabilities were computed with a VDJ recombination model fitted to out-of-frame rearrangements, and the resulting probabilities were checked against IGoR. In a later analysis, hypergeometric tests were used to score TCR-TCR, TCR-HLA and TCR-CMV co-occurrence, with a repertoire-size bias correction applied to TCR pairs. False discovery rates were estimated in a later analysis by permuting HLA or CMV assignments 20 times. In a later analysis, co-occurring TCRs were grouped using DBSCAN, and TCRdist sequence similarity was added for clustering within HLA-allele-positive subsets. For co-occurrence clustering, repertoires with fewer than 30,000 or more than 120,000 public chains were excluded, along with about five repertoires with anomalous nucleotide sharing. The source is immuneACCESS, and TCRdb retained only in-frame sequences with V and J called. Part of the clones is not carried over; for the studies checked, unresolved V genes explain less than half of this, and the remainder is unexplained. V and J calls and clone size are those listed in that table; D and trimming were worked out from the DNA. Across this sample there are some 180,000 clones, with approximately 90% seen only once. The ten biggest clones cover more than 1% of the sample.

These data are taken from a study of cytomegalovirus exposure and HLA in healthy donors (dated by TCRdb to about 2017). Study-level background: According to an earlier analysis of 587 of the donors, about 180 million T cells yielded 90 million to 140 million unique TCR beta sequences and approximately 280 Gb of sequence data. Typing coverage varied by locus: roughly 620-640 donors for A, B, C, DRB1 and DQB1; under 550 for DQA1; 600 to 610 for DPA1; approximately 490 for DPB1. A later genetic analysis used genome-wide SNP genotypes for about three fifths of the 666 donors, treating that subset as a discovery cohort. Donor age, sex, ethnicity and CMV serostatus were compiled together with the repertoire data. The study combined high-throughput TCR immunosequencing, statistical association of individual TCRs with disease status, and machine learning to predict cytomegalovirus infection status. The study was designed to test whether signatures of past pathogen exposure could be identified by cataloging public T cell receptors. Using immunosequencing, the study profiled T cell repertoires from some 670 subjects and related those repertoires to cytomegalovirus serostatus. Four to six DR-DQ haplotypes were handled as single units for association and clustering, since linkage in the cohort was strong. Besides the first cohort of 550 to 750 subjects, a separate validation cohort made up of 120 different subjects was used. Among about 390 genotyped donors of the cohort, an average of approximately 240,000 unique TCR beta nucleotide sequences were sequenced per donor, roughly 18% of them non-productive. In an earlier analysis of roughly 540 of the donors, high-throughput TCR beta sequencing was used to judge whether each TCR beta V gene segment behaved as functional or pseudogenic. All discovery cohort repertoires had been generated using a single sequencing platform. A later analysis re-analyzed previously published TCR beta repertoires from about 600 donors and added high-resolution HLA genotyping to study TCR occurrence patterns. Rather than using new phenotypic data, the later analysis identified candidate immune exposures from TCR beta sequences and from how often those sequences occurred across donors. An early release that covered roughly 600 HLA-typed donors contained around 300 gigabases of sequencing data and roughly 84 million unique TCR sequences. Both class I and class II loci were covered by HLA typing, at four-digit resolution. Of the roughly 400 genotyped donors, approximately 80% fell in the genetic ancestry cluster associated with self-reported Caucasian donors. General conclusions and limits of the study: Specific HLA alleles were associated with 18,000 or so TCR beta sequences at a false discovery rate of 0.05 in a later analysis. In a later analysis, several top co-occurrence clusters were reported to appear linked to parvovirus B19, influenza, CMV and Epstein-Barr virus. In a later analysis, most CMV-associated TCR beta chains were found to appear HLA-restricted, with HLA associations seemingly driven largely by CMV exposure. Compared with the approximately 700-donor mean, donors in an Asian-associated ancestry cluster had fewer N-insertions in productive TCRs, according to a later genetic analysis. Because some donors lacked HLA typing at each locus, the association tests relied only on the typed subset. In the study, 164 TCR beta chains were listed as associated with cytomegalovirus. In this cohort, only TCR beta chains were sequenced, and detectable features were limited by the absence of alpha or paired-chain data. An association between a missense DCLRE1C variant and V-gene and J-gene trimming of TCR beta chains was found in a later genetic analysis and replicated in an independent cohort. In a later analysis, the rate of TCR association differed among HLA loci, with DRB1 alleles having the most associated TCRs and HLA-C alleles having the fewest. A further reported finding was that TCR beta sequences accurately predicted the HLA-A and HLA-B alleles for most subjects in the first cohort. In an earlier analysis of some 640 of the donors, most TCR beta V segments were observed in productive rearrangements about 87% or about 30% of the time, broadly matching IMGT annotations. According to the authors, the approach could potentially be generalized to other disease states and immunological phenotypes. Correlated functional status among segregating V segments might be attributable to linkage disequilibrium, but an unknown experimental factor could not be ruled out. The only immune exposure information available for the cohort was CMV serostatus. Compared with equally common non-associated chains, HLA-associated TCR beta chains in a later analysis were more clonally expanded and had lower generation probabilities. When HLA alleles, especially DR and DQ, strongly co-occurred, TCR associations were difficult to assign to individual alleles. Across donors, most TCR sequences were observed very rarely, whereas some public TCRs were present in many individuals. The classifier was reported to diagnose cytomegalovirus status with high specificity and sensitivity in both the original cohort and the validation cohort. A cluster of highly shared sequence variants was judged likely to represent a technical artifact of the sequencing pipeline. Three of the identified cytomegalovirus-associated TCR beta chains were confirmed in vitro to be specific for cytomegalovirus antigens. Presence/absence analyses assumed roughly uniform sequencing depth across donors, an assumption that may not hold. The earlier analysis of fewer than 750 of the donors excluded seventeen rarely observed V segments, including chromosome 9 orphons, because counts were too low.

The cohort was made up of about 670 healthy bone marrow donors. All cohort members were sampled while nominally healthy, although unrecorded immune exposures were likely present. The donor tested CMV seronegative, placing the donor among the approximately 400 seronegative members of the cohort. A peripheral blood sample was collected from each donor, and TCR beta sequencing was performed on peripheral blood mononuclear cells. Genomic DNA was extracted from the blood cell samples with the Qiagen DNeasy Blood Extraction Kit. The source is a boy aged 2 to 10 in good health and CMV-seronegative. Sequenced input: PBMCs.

Here the CDR3 is given as CASSFTGGELFF. The sequence in DNA is TGTGCCAGCAGCTTTACGGGCGGGGAGCTGTTTTTT. This receptor chain uses TRBV7-9 and TRBJ2-2; the D segment cannot be called with confidence. V sheds 3 bases and J sheds 7 bases, leaving 6 bases between their ends. From cysteine to phenylalanine, the CDR3 is 12 amino acids long. The sequence is cut down to CDR3 DNA, 36 bases in frame from base 1. CDR1 and CDR2 (SEHNR, FQNEAQ) derive from the germline V gene (reference sequence).